Given below is one T cell receptor (beta chain) in context. Its antigen is still unknown. This sample was taken from a study of cytomegalovirus exposure and HLA in healthy donors. Researchers ran the PCR with 60 Vbeta and 13 Jbeta primers. Some clones are missing from TCRdb's copy, which holds only in-frame ones; the method was immunoSEQ multiplex PCR. The repertoire holds roughly 68,000 clones, with 50% to 80% as singletons. Study conclusions and caveats: It is likely that the observed cluster of highly shared sequence variants was a sequencing artifact. Productive status was seen about 87% or about 30% of the time for most TCR beta V segments in an earlier analysis.

Donors showed nominal health when sampled, although they likely had unrecorded immune exposures. This TCR was sampled from a man aged 35 to 55 in good health and CMV-seropositive. The sequenced material came from PBMCs.

CDR3 amino acids: CASSPDSVRRPLHF. The CDR3 coding sequence is TGTGCCAGCAGCCCTGACAGCGTTCGACGCCCCCTCCACTTT. The chain joins TRBV28 to TRBJ1-6; a weak D match, TRBD1 (5 bases). V dropped 6 bases and J dropped 13 bases, with 19 bases sitting between them. The CDR3 has 14 residues. In germline, CDR1 is MDHEN, CDR2 SYDVKM.